This TCR beta chain was sequenced during a study of blood T cell repertoires in COVID-19. The wider study: Donors in the United States, Italy and Spain gave samples during acute or convalescent COVID-19.

Libraries were prepared by immunoSEQ multiplex PCR; TCRdb keeps only in-frame clonotypes and omits some of them. There are about 200,000 clones in the sample; about 80% occur only once, and approximately 6.9% lies in the top ten. Germline CDR1 is WNHNN and CDR2 is SYGVQD (reference sequence). The CDR3 extends over 12 amino acids. The TCR comes from a human donor with acute or convalescent COVID-19. The donor label of this sample is uncertain. Sequencing was performed on peripheral blood. The V gene is TRBV10-1, the J gene TRBJ2-4; D is unclear. The CDR3 sequence: CPRSRPGDIQYF. For the CDR3, the DNA is TGCCCCCGGTCAAGGCCCGGAGACATTCAGTACTTC.